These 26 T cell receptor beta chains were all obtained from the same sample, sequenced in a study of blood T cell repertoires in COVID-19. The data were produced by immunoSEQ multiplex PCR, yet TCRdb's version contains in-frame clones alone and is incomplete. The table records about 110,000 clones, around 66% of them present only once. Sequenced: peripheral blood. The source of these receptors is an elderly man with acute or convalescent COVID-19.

The CDR3 DNA sequence: TGTGCCAGCAGCTTAGCGCTGATGCAGGGGTTGGGCACAGATACGCAGTATTTT. It specifies CASSLALMQGLGTDTQYF. V is TRBV7-9 and J is TRBJ2-3; D is possibly TRBD1 (6 bases). The CDR3 covers 18 residues. CDR1 and CDR2 (germline): SEHNR, FQNEAQ (reference sequence). Trimming took 0 bases from V and 1 from J, leaving 17 bases between them.

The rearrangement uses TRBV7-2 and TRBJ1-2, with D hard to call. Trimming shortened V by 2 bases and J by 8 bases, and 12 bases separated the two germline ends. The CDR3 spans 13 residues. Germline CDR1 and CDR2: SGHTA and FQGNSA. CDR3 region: CASSLSQAPGYTF. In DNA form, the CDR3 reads TGTGCCAGCAGCTTAAGCCAGGCCCCCGGCTACACCTTC.

CDR3 in DNA: TGTGCCAGCAGTGAATGGGGACAGGGGTTTAACTATGGCTACACCTTC. Its protein is CASSEWGQGFNYGYTF. The V gene is TRBV6-1, the J gene TRBJ1-2; 10 bases align to TRBD1. The CDR3 runs 16 residues. The germline V gene has CDR1 MNHNS and CDR2 SASEGT. V shed 2 bases and J 1 base; nucleotides not matched to a gene: 4.

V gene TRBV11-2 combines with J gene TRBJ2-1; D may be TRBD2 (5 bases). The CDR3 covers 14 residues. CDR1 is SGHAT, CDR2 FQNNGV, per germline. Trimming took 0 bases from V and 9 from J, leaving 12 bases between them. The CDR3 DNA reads TGTGCCAGCAGCTTAGATGTGGCCCGGGGTGAGCAGTTCTTC. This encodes CASSLDVARGEQFF.

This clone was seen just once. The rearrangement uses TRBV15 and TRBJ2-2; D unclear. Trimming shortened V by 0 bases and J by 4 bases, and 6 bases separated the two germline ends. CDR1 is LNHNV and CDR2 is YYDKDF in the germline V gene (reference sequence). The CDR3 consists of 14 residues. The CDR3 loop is CATSRDSGTGELFF. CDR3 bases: TGTGCCACCAGCAGAGATTCGGGCACCGGGGAGCTGTTTTTT. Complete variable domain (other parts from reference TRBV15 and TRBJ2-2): DAMVIQNPRYQVTQFGKPVTLSCSQTLNHNVMYWYQQKSSQAPKLLFHYYDKDFNNEADTPDNFQSRRPNTSFCFLDIRSPGLGDTAMYLCATSRDSGTGELFFGEGSRLTVL.

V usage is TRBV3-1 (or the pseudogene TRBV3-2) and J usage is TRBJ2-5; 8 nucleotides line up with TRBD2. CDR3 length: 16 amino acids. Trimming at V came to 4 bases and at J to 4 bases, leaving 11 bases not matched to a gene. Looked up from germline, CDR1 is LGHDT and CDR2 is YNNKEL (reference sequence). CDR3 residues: CASSPALLAVVETQYF. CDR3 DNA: TGTGCCAGCAGCCCCGCACTACTAGCGGTCGTAGAGACCCAGTACTTC.

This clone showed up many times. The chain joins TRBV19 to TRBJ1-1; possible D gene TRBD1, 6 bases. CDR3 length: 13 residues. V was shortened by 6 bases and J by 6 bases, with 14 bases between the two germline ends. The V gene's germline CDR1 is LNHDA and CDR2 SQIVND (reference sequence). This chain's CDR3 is CASSGRGEAEAFF. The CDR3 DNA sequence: TGTGCCAGTAGCGGCAGGGGAGAGGCTGAAGCTTTCTTT. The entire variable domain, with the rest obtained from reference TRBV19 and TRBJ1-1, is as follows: DGGITQSPKYLFRKEGQNVTLSCEQNLNHDAMYWYRQDPGQGLRLIYYSQIVNDFQKGDIAEGYSVSREKKESFPLTVTSAQKNPTAFYLCASSGRGEAEAFFGQGTRLTVV.

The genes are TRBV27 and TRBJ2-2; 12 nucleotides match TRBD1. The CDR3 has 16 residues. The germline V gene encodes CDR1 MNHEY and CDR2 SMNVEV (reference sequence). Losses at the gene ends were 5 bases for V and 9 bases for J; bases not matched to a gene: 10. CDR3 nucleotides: TGTGCCAGCAGTCCCTCCCGGGACAGGGGGCAAAGGGAGCTGTTTTTT. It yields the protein CASSPSRDRGQRELFF.

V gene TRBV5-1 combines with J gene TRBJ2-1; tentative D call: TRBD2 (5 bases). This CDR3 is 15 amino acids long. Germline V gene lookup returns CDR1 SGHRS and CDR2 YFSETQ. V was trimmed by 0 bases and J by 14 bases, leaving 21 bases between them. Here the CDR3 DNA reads TGCGCCAGCAGCTTGGGGCTAGCCGGGCACAAGAGGGAGTTCTTC. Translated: CASSLGLAGHKREFF. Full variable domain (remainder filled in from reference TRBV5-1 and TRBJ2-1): KAGVTQTPRYLIKTRGQQVTLSCSPISGHRSVSWYQQTPGQGLQFLFEYFSETQRNKGNFPGRFSGRQFSNSRSEMNVSTLELGDSALYLCASSLGLAGHKREFFGPGTRLTVL.

CDR3 amino acids: CASRLTGDWGNTIYF. CDR3 in DNA: TGTGCCAGCAGACTTACAGGGGATTGGGGAAACACCATATATTTT. The chain uses TRBV28 and TRBJ1-3; TRBD1 agrees at 7 bases. Germline CDR1 is MDHEN and CDR2 is SYDVKM. CDR3 length equals 15 residues. V was clipped by 6 bases and J by 4 bases; unmatched bases: 9.

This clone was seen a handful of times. CDR3 in DNA: TGTGCCAGTTCAGGACAGGGGGCCTCGGCCAAAAACATTCAGTACTTC. It specifies CASSGQGASAKNIQYF. The chain joins TRBV19 to TRBJ2-4; 11 nucleotides agree with TRBD1. The germline CDR1 and CDR2 sequences are LNHDA and SQIVND (reference sequence). This CDR3 has 16 residues. V trimming: 8 bases; J trimming: 1 base; junction bases outside the gene matches: 7.

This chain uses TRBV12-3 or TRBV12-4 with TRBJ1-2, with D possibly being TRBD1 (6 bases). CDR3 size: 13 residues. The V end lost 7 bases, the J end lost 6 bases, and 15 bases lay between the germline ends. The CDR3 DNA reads TGTGCCAGCATCTTGACAGGATCGAATGGCTACACCTTC. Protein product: CASILTGSNGYTF.

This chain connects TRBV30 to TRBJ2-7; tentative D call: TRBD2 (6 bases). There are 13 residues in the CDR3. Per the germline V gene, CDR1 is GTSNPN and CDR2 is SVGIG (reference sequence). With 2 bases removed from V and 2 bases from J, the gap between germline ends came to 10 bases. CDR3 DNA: TGTGCCTGGAGTTCGGGGGAACCCTACGAGCAGTACTTC. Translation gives CAWSSGEPYEQYF.

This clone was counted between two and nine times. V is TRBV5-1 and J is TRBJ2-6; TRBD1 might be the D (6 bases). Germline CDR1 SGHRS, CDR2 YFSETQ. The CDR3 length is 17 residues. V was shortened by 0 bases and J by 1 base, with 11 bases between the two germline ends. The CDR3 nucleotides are TGCGCCAGCAGCTTGGATCCGCAGGGGTCTGGGGCCAACGTCCTGACTTTC. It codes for CASSLDPQGSGANVLTF.

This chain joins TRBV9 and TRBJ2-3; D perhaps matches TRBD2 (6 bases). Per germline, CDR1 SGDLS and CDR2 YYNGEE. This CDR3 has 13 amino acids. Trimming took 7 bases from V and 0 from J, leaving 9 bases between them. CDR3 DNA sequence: TGTGCCAGCGGGACTTGGAGCACAGATACGCAGTATTTT. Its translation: CASGTWSTDTQYF.

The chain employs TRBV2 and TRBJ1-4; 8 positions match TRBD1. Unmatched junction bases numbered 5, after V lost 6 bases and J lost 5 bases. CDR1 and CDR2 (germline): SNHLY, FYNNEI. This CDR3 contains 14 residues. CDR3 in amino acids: CASRSRQGNEKLFF. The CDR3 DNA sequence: TGTGCCAGCAGATCAAGACAGGGGAATGAAAAACTGTTTTTT.

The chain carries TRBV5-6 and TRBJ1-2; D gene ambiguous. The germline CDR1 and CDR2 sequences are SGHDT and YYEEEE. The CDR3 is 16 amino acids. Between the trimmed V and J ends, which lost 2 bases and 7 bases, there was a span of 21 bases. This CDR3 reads CASSFFPEGKEAGYTF. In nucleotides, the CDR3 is TGTGCCAGCAGCTTTTTCCCAGAAGGGAAGGAGGCTGGCTACACCTTC.

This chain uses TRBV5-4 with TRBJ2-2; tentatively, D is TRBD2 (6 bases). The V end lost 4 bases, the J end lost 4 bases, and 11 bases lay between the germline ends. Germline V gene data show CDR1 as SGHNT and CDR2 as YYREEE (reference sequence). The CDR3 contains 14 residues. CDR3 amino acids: CASSNPTSTGELFF. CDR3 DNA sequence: TGTGCCAGCAGCAATCCGACTAGCACCGGGGAGCTGTTTTTT.

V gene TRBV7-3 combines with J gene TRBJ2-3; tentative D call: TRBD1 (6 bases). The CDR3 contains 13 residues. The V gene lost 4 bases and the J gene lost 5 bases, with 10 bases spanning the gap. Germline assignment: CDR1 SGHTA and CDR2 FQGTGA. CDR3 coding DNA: TGTGCCAGCAGCTACCAGACAGGAGATACGCAGTATTTT. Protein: CASSYQTGDTQYF.

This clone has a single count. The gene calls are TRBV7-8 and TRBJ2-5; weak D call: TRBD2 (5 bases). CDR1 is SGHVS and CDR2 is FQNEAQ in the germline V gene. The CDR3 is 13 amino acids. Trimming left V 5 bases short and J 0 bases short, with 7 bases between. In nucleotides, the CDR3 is TGTGCCAGCAGCGTCGGGGACCAAGAGACCCAGTACTTC. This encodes CASSVGDQETQYF.

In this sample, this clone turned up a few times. CDR3 sequence: CASSPGQRYEQYF. Written as DNA, the CDR3 is TGTGCCAGTAGTCCGGGACAGCGCTACGAGCAGTACTTC. The J gene is TRBJ2-7, the V gene TRBV19, with 7 bases matching TRBD1. This CDR3 spans 13 amino acids. Germline CDR1 reads LNHDA; CDR2 reads SQIVND (reference sequence). Germline trimming cut 5 bases from V and 3 bases from J; bases unmatched to any gene: 4.

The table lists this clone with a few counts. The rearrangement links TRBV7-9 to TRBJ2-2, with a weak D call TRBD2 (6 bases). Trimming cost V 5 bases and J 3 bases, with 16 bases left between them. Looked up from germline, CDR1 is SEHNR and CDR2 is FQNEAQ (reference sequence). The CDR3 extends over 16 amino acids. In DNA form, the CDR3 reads TGTGCCAGCAGCCCCCCCTTAGGGAGGTACACCGGGGAGCTGTTTTTT. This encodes CASSPPLGRYTGELFF.

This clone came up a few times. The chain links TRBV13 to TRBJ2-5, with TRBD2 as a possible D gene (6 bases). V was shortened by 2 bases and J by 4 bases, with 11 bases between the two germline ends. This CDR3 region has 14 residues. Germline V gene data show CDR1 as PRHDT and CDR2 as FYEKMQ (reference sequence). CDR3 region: CASSLRGGPETQYF. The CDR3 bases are TGTGCCAGCAGCTTAAGGGGAGGCCCAGAGACCCAGTACTTC.

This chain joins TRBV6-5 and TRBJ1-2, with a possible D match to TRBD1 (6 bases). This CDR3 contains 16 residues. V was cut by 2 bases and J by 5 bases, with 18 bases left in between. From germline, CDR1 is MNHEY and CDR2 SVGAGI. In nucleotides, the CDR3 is TGTGCCAGCAGTTACCTATTAGGTGGGGGGGCTTATGGCTACACCTTC. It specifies CASSYLLGGGAYGYTF.

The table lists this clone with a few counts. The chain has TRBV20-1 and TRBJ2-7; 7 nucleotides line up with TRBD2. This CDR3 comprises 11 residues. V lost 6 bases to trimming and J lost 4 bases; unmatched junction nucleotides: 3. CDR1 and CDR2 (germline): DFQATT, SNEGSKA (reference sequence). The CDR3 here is CSAKAGYEQYF. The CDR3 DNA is TGCAGTGCCAAAGCGGGGTACGAGCAGTACTTC.

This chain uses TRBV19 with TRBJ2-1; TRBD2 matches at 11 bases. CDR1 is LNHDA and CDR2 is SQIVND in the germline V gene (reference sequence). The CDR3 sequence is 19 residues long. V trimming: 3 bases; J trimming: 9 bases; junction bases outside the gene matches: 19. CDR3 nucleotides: TGTGCCAGTAGTATTTCGGCTAGCGGGAGGCCAGGGGGCAATACTGAGCAGTTCTTC. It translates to CASSISASGRPGGNTEQFF.